This T cell receptor beta chain originates from a study of blood T cell repertoires in COVID-19. The protocol was immunoSEQ multiplex PCR, while the TCRdb copy is restricted to in-frame clones and leaves out a portion. Of 380,000 or so clones listed, about 89% were seen once; the top ten hold 1% to 1.5%. Germline CDR1 is SNHLY and CDR2 is FYNNEI. The V segment lost 2 bases and the J segment 7 bases; nucleotides outside the gene matches: 7. The CDR3 spans 16 residues. The sequenced sample consisted of PBMCs or T cells enriched from blood (not recorded which). This chain joins TRBV2 and TRBJ2-1; 11 nucleotides match TRBD2. This clonotype was sampled from a man aged 25-45 years who had recovered from COVID-19. CDR3 sequence reads: CASSEFPGLAENEQFF. For the CDR3, the DNA is TGTGCCAGCAGTGAATTCCCGGGACTAGCGGAGAATGAGCAGTTCTTC.